These 6 T cell receptor delta chains originate from one sample sequenced in a study of gamma-delta T cells after stem cell transplantation. TCRdb re-called the RT-PCR reads with CATT. This table holds 740 or so delta-chain clones, 2.1% found once. Material for sequencing was gamma-delta T cells. Receptor source: a human donor. It is not recorded whose cells these are; they may come from a transplant donor.

By sample share, this clone is medium-sized (0.01 to 0.1%). A far larger clone is off by one base, so a read error is likely. The genes are TRDV2 and TRDJ1, with 11 bases aligning to TRDD3. V dropped 0 bases and J dropped 1; count of bases not matched to a gene: 6. In germline, CDR1 is GEAIGNYY, CDR2 EKD. The length of the CDR3 is 17 residues. The CDR3: CACDTPGGYPSTDKLIF. The CDR3 nucleotides are TGTGCCTGTGACACCCCTGGGGGATACCCTAGCACCGATAAACTCATCTTT.

This clone has a handful of counts. The TCRdb protein, from a much larger clone, departs from this DNA's translation at residue 14, likely by read error; the protein shown derives from the DNA. The chain recombines TRDV1 with TRDJ1, with 9 bases fitting TRDD3. The ends lost 2 bases at V and 1 base at J; junction bases unmatched: 17. Germline values: CDR1 TSWWSYY, CDR2 QGS. The CDR3 loop spans 20 amino acids. As DNA, the CDR3 is TGTGCTCTTGGGGAAGGGGACCCGGCTGGGGGATTAAGGTGCACCGATAAACTCATCTTT. It codes for CALGEGDPAGGLRCTDKLIF.

This clone was counted only a few times. One base away lies a much larger clone, so this may be a sequencing read error. The rearrangement links TRDV1 to TRDJ1; 9 bases align to TRDD2. The CDR3 loop spans 22 amino acids. V lost 3 bases to trimming and J lost 3 bases; unmatched junction nucleotides: 26. CDR1 is TSWWSYY, CDR2 QGS, per germline. CDR3 sequence reads: CALGDPSYGRWGNTGDSDKLIF. CDR3 coding DNA: TGTGCTCTTGGGGACCCTTCCTACGGACGTTGGGGGAATACGGGGGATTCCGATAAACTCATCTTT.

This clone occurred a few times. It differs at one base from a far larger clone, so likely a read error. The V gene is TRDV1, the J gene TRDJ1, with TRDD3 matching over 9 bases. The CDR3 has 20 amino acids. CDR1 and CDR2 (germline): TSWWSYY, QGS. In nucleotides, the CDR3 is TGTGCTCTTGGGGAACTCCGGGGGATACTTGGGATTAAGGGACCCGATAAACCCATCTTT. The encoded protein is CALGELRGILGIKGPDKPIF.

This clone showed up just a few times. A read error is likely here: a far larger clone is one base away. Other DNA sequences within the sample encode an identical CDR3. This chain uses TRDV1 with TRDJ1; a possible D gene is TRDD3 (5 bases). Germline CDR1 TSWWSYY, CDR2 QGS. CDR3 size: 19 residues. This chain's CDR3 is CALGELDGAVTPLTDKLIF. The CDR3 DNA is TGTGCCCTTGGGGAACTAGATGGCGCCGTTACCCCCCTCACCGATAAACTCATCTTT.

Turning to this clone: Since a far larger clone is one base different, this is likely a read error. For the CDR3, the DNA is TGTGCCCGTGACAATACTGGGGGATACTCCTGGGACACCCGACAGATGTTTTTC. It codes for CARDNTGGYSWDTRQMFF. The chain uses TRDV2 and TRDJ3; TRDD3 matches 11 bases. The CDR3 is 18 residues long. Germline V gives CDR1 GEAIGNYY, CDR2 EKD.